This T cell receptor (beta chain) was retrieved from a study of cytomegalovirus exposure and HLA in healthy donors. Study-wide background: Among the 398 genotyped donors, 65% to 85% were placed in the Caucasian-associated ancestry cluster.

The PCR employed 60 Vbeta primers together with 13 Jbeta primers. Clones were sequenced by immunoSEQ multiplex PCR, and TCRdb holds only the in-frame ones, with some missing. The table has about 180,000 clones, less than 90% seen once. Comment on this clone: Its antigen is still unknown.

Losses at the gene ends were 4 bases for V and 3 bases for J; bases not matched to a gene: 12. Germline V gene data show CDR1 as WSHSY and CDR2 as SAAADI. The CDR3 has 17 amino acids. Study-level results: DRB1 had the most TCR associations and HLA-C the fewest, a later analysis found, with rates varying by HLA locus.

Sequencing input: PBMCs. This receptor was identified in a boy aged 2 to 9 in good health and CMV-seronegative. This chain uses TRBV10-2 with TRBJ1-1; 9 nucleotides line up with TRBD1. The CDR3: CASSAPGTGIADTEAFF. The CDR3 nucleotides are TGCGCCAGCAGTGCCCCCGGGACAGGGATTGCGGACACTGAAGCTTTCTTT.